The 3 T cell receptor beta chains below were found in one sample sequenced in a study of cytomegalovirus exposure and HLA in healthy donors. Primers included in the PCR were 60 Vbeta and 13 Jbeta primers. This table comes from immunoSEQ multiplex PCR, and its TCRdb copy is limited to in-frame clones, with some not included. The sample has under 65,000 clones; the top ten hold about 4%. Sequencing was carried out using PBMCs. Every receptor here comes from a woman under 30 in good health and CMV-seronegative.

The chain links TRBV21-1 to TRBJ1-4; TRBD1 reflects the table's D call only, with no check against the DNA. TRBV21-1 is tagged as a pseudogene. The CDR3 has 14 amino acids. The CDR3 spells CASSFGTGHEKLFF. In nucleotides, the CDR3 is TGTGCCAGCAGCTTTGGGACAGGTCATGAAAAACTGTTTTTT.

The CDR3 reads CASSTRGEKLFF. Written as DNA, the CDR3 is TGTGCCAGCAGCACTAGAGGGGAAAAACTGTTTTTT. This chain connects TRBV9 to TRBJ1-4, with D uncertain. The CDR3 extends over 12 amino acids. In germline, CDR1 is SGDLS, CDR2 YYNGEE. Trimming cost V 4 bases and J 8 bases, with 9 bases left between them.

V gene TRBV30 combines with J gene TRBJ2-1; 9 bases are a match to TRBD2. The V gene's germline CDR1 is GTSNPN and CDR2 SVGIG (reference sequence). The CDR3 runs to 13 residues. Losses at the gene ends were 2 bases for V and 6 bases for J; bases not matched to a gene: 2. CDR3 bases: TGTGCCTGGAGTAGTAGCGGGAGCAATGAGCAGTTCTTC. Protein product: CAWSSSGSNEQFF.